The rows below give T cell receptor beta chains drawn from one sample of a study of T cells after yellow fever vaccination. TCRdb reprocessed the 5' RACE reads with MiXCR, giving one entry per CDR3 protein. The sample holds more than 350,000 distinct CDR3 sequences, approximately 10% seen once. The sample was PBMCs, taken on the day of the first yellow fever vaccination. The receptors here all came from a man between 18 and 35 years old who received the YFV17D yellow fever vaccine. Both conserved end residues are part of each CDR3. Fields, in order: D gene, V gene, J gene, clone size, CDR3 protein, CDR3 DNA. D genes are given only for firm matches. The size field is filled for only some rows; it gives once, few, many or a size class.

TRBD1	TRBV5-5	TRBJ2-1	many	CASSLGTGPHNEQFF	TGTGCCAGCAGCTTGGGGACAGGGCCCCACAATGAGCAGTTCTTC
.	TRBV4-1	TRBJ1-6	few	CASSRSYRDWDSPLHF	TGCGCCAGCAGCCGTTCCTACAGGGACTGGGATTCACCCCTCCACTTT
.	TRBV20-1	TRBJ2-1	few	CSARDPVQGRFHNEQFF	TGCAGTGCTAGAGATCCGGTTCAGGGAAGATTCCACAATGAGCAGTTCTTC
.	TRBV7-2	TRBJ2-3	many	CASSSFGTDTQYF	TGTGCCAGCAGCTCGTTCGGCACAGATACGCAGTATTTT
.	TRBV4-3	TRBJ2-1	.	CASSPGVSPYNEQFF	TGCGCCAGCAGCCCAGGGGTTAGCCCCTACAATGAGCAGTTCTTC
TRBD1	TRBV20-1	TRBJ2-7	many	CSARDPGTEKYEQYF	TGCAGTGCTAGAGATCCGGGGACAGAAAAATACGAGCAGTACTTC
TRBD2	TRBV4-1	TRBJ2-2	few	CASSQEGLAGNTGELFF	TGCGCCAGCAGCCAAGAGGGACTAGCGGGGAACACCGGGGAGCTGTTTTTT
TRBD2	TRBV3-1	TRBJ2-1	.	CASTLTPGLAYNEPFF	TGTGCCAGCACCCTCACTCCGGGACTAGCGTACAATGAGCCGTTCTTC
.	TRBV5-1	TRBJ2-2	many	CASGGDNTGELFF	TGCGCCAGCGGGGGAGATAACACCGGGGAGCTGTTTTTT
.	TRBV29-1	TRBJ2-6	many	CSVVLSGANVLTF	TGCAGCGTTGTCCTCTCTGGGGCCAACGTCCTGACTTTC
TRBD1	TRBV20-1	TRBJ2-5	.	CSAGTRDRLSSVQDF	TGCAGTGCTGGGACCCGGGACAGGCTGTCCAGTGTTCAGGACTTC
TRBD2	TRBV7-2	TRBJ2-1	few	CASNPGLAGPSFEQFF	TGTGCCAGCAACCCAGGCCTAGCGGGTCCCTCATTTGAGCAGTTCTTC
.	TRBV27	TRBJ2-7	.	CASSGGTDEQYF	TGTGCCAGCAGTGGGGGTACGGACGAGCAGTACTTC
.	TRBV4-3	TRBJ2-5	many	CASSAGVQETQYF	TGCGCCAGCAGCGCGGGCGTGCAAGAGACCCAGTACTTC
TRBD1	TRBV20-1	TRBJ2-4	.	CSGRDSRSNIQYF	TGCAGTGGAAGGGACAGTCGGTCAAACATTCAGTACTTC
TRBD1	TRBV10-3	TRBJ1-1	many	CAISGGQGKGLNTEAFF	TGTGCCATCAGTGGGGGACAGGGGAAGGGGCTGAACACTGAAGCTTTCTTT
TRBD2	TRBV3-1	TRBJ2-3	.	CASSPPRTGGYSTDTQYF	TGTGCCAGCAGCCCCCCCAGGACCGGGGGGTATAGCACAGATACGCAGTATTTT
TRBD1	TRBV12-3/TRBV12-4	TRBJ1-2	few	CASRFGQGYGYTF	TGTGCCAGCAGGTTCGGACAGGGCTATGGCTACACCTTC